This T cell receptor (beta chain) was identified during a study of identical twins. A single record per CDR3 protein comes from TCRdb applying MiXCR to the 5' RACE reads. Altogether under 800,000 distinct CDR3 sequences are present, 21% being singletons, with the ten largest covering around 4.5%. The CDR3 is 16 amino acids. V was shortened by 0 bases and J by 8 bases, with 20 bases between the two germline ends. The germline V gene has CDR1 SGDLS and CDR2 YYNGEE. This clonotype was seen a few times. These sequences were also reported in another study, on T cells expressing NK-cell markers. As that study records: The TCR beta repertoires were obtained from sorted CD3+CD56+NKG2C+, CD3+CD56+NKG2C- and CD3+CD56-NKG2C+ T cells. Eight donors were sequenced, of whom seven were HCMV-seropositive, while the remaining one was HCMV-seronegative. With an anti-gamma-delta TCR antibody, sorting in several experiments was kept to alpha-beta TCR T cells.

The rearrangement links TRBV9 to TRBJ1-2; D might be TRBD1 (6 bases). Specimen: PBMCs. The source of this sequence is a woman aged 18-35 years in good health. CDR3: CASSVDGGAPHFGYTF. DNA of the CDR3: TGTGCCAGCAGCGTAGACGGGGGGGCGCCCCACTTCGGCTACACCTTC.